Listed here are 5 T cell receptor beta chains from one sample, sequenced in a study of Ad26.COV2.S vaccination and SARS-CoV-2 variants. Repertoires were generated with immunoSEQ multiplex PCR, while TCRdb's copy carries only in-frame clones and drops some. This sample has about 400,000 clones, with 89% found just once. The treatment was: about 20 received Ad26.COV2.S at low or high dose, single or two shots; about 5 received placebo; per-sample allocation not given. All samples were drawn on day 63, counting from the first vaccine or placebo injection. This sample comprised peripheral blood, obtained in a trial of Ad26.COV2.S vaccine versus placebo. The origin of the receptors is a person aged 18 to 59 who received the Ad26.COV2.S COVID-19 vaccine or a placebo.

CDR3 coding DNA: TGCGCCAGCAGCTTGTCGCCTAGCGGAAACACCGGGGAGCTGTTTTTT. This codes for CASSLSPSGNTGELFF. The chain is built from TRBV5-1 and TRBJ2-2, with 7 bases that match TRBD2. Looked up from germline, CDR1 is SGHRS and CDR2 is YFSETQ. The CDR3 consists of 16 residues. The trim removed 1 base at V and 2 bases at J, leaving 5 bases unmatched.

The V gene is TRBV27, the J gene TRBJ1-5; TRBD1 matches at 7 bases. CDR3 size: 16 residues. The junction had 7 bases not matched to a gene; V was cut back by 2 bases and J by 3 bases. The V gene's germline CDR1 is MNHEY and CDR2 SMNVEV (reference sequence). CDR3: CASSLRATGTNQPQHF. The CDR3 nucleotides read TGTGCCAGCAGTTTAAGGGCGACAGGGACCAATCAGCCCCAGCATTTT.

This chain connects TRBV5-1 to TRBJ2-7, with 8 bases that match TRBD1. Trimming cost V 5 bases and J 3 bases; bases outside gene matches: 7. This CDR3 is built from 14 residues. CDR1 and CDR2 (germline): SGHRS, YFSETQ. In DNA form, the CDR3 reads TGCGCCAGCAGTACAGGGGGGAAGGGCTACGAGCAGTACTTC. The encoded protein is CASSTGGKGYEQYF.

The chain recombines TRBV18 with TRBJ2-5; the D gene is possibly TRBD1 (7 bases). In germline, CDR1 is KGHSH, CDR2 LQKENI. The CDR3 runs 15 residues. V lost 2 bases, J lost 2 bases, and 12 bases lay in between. The CDR3 DNA sequence: TGTGCCAGCTCACCAGGGCGGGACAGACAAGAGACCCAGTACTTC. It encodes CASSPGRDRQETQYF.

This clone appeared a single time. This chain connects TRBV28 to TRBJ2-5; D gene uncertain. V lost 5 bases to trimming and J lost 4 bases, with 11 bases between them. Germline V gives CDR1 MDHEN, CDR2 SYDVKM. The CDR3 is 13 amino acids. The CDR3 spells CASSPLAVETQYF. The DNA of the CDR3 is TGTGCCAGCAGTCCCCTGGCGGTAGAGACCCAGTACTTC.